These 20 T cell receptor beta chains share one sample of origin, sequenced in a study of post-analysis software for immune sequencing data (dated by TCRdb to the mid-2010s). Overall study outcomes, separate from this receptor: Significantly higher frequencies in patients than in controls were found for a few TRBV segments, including TRBV5-6, TRBV5-1 and TRBV20-1.

Which antigens these TCRs recognize remains unknown. Receptors were amplified or captured by PCR. TCRdb names Illumina HiSeq 2500 as the instrument used. To reduce PCR and sequencing biases, unique molecular identifiers were built into the TCR beta cDNA libraries. Clones were called with MiXCR by TCRdb after fastp trimmed the public reads at Q25, and only in-frame beta chains were retained. Merged by CDR3 protein, the rows form single entries marked with the most common genes and DNA. This sample gives about 540,000 distinct CDR3 sequences in total; around a third of them show up just once. The ten largest clones take up roughly 6% of the sample. Sequencing input: blood. Receptors were obtained from a girl aged 2-17 years with multiple sclerosis.

This clonotype appeared a few times. This sequence joins TRBV9 and TRBJ2-1; TRBD2 matches at 10 bases. The V and J ends lost 0 bases and 8 bases, in that order; junction bases with no gene match: 11. The CDR3 is made up of 17 amino acids. Per the germline V gene, CDR1 is SGDLS and CDR2 is YYNGEE. CDR3 nucleotide sequence: TGTGCCAGCAGCGTAGACCAGCGGGGGGGCCTGGTTGATGAGCAGTTCTTC. It yields the protein CASSVDQRGGLVDEQFF.

This clonotype came up a few times. The chain combines TRBV18 with TRBJ2-7; the match to TRBD1 covers 7 bases. The CDR3 runs 15 residues. CDR1 is KGHSH and CDR2 is LQKENI in the germline V gene. The ends lost 3 bases at V and 4 bases at J; junction bases unmatched: 9. The CDR3 DNA sequence: TGTGCCAGCTCACCCGGGACAGAGAGCTGGTACGAGCAGTACTTC. Translating gives CASSPGTESWYEQYF. Complete variable domain (other parts from reference TRBV18 and TRBJ2-7): NAGVMQNPRHLVRRRGQEARLRCSPMKGHSHVYWYRQLPEEGLKFMVYLQKENIIDESGMPKERFSAEFPKEGPSILRIQQVVRGDSAAYFCASSPGTESWYEQYFGPGTRLTVT.

This clonotype occurred a few times. This sequence joins TRBV29-1 and TRBJ1-1; D perhaps matches TRBD1 (6 bases). Germline CDR1 reads SQVTM; CDR2 reads ANQGSEA. This CDR3 is built from 14 residues. V dropped 8 bases and J dropped 0 bases, with 16 bases sitting between them. CDR3 sequence reads: CSLGGGGMNTEAFF. The DNA for the CDR3 is TGCAGCTTAGGGGGGGGCGGGATGAACACTGAAGCTTTCTTT.

This clonotype was detected only a few times. The J gene is TRBJ2-1, the V gene TRBV7-2; 8 nucleotides agree with TRBD1. CDR1 is SGHTA, CDR2 FQGNSA, per germline. The V segment lost 3 bases and the J segment 5 bases; nucleotides outside the gene matches: 6. CDR3 length: 15 amino acids. The CDR3 DNA reads as TGTGCCAGCAGCTTTGGGACAGGTGCGAACAATGAGCAGTTCTTC. It codes for CASSFGTGANNEQFF.

The rearrangement uses TRBV11-2 and TRBJ2-1; TRBD2 aligns across 13 bases. Germline CDR1 is SGHAT and CDR2 is FQNNGV. The V and J ends lost 5 bases and 7 bases, in that order; junction bases with no gene match: 5. The CDR3 is made up of 15 amino acids. Here the CDR3 DNA reads TGTGCCAGCAGCCCAGGACTAGCGGGAGAGAATGAGCAGTTCTTC. It specifies CASSPGLAGENEQFF.

This chain links TRBV28 with TRBJ1-5; D call uncertain. The CDR3 has 17 residues. From germline, CDR1 is MDHEN and CDR2 SYDVKM. V lost 1 base and J 3 bases, leaving 16 bases between the germline ends. In nucleotides, the CDR3 is TGTGCCAGCAGTTTATTTCCAACCGTTCCCACCAATCAGCCCCAGCATTTT. Translating gives CASSLFPTVPTNQPQHF. Variable domain in full (rest from reference TRBV28 and TRBJ1-5): DVKVTQSSRYLVKRTGEKVFLECVQDMDHENMFWYRQDPGLGLRLIYFSYDVKMKEKGDIPEGYSVSREKKERFSLILESASTNQTSMYLCASSLFPTVPTNQPQHFGDGTRLSIL.

In the case of this clonotype: This likely comes from a read error, as the CDR3 has no conserved phenylalanine or tryptophan at its end. The chain couples TRBV6-5 to TRBJ1-1; D ambiguous. V was shortened by 0 bases and J by 4 bases, with 6 bases between the two germline ends. Germline V gene sequence: CDR1 MNHEY, CDR2 SVGAGI. This CDR3 has 13 residues. For the CDR3, the DNA is TGTGCCAGCAGTTACTCCCAGACCACTGAAGCTTTCTGT. Translation: CASSYSQTTEAFC.

This clonotype was counted between two and nine times. This chain links TRBV5-8 with TRBJ1-4; TRBD1 matches 7 bases. Trimming took 5 bases from V and 1 from J; bases not matched to a gene: 5. This CDR3 comprises 15 residues. Germline V gene sequence: CDR1 SGHTS, CDR2 YDEGEE. The CDR3 here is CASRTRQGTNEKLFF. The CDR3 nucleotides are TGTGCCAGCAGAACCAGACAGGGAACTAATGAAAAACTGTTTTTT.

This chain uses TRBV29-1 with TRBJ1-5; 10 nucleotides agree with TRBD1. Germline assignment: CDR1 SQVTM and CDR2 ANQGSEA. The CDR3 consists of 14 residues. Unmatched junction bases numbered 6, after V lost 7 bases and J lost 3 bases. CDR3 coding DNA: TGCAGCGCTTGGACAGGGGGAAACAATCAGCCCCAGCATTTT. This codes for CSAWTGGNNQPQHF.

The chain employs TRBV20-1 and TRBJ2-3; 10 bases are a match to TRBD2. V lost 6 bases and J lost 5; bases outside the gene matches: 11. CDR3 length: 15 residues. Germline CDR1 reads DFQATT; CDR2 reads SNEGSKA (reference sequence). The CDR3 loop is CSAADSGGPEDTQYF. The CDR3 DNA is TGCAGTGCCGCCGATAGCGGGGGGCCGGAAGATACGCAGTATTTT.

This clonotype was counted at least ten times. J is TRBJ1-6 and V is TRBV6-1, with D hard to call. This CDR3 is 14 amino acids long. V gave up 6 bases and J gave up 7 bases, with 13 bases separating them. The germline V gene encodes CDR1 MNHNS and CDR2 SASEGT. The CDR3 nucleotides read TGTGCCAGCAGCCAAGGGCCTTTCAATTCACCCCTCCACTTT. Translation gives CASSQGPFNSPLHF.

The CDR3 here is CASSWDRDGEQFF. The CDR3 region has the DNA TGTGCCAGCAGTTGGGACAGGGATGGGGAGCAGTTCTTC. The V call is TRBV25-1, the J call TRBJ2-1, with 9 bases matching TRBD1. This CDR3 contains 13 residues. Germline CDR1 and CDR2: MGHDK and SYGVNS. Germline trimming cut 5 bases from V and 10 bases from J; bases unmatched to any gene: 6.

V is TRBV6-5 and J is TRBJ1-1; tentative D call: TRBD1 (6 bases). CDR1 is MNHEY and CDR2 is SVGAGI in the germline V gene. V shed 4 bases and J shed 3 bases, with 12 bases lying between them. The CDR3 runs to 14 residues. CDR3 nucleotides: TGTGCCAGCAGTTTCGGGGGGGCAGACACTGAAGCTTTCTTT. This translates into CASSFGGADTEAFF.

This clonotype was seen a handful of times. This chain joins TRBV7-8 and TRBJ2-5; D may correspond to TRBD1 or TRBD2 (6 bases each). The CDR3 has 16 residues. Germline CDR1 and CDR2: SGHVS and FQNEAQ. The V and J ends lost 7 bases and 4 bases respectively, with 22 bases between them. The CDR3 loop is CASNPGGGGHLETQYF. The CDR3 DNA sequence: TGTGCCAGCAACCCTGGAGGGGGAGGCCATTTAGAGACCCAGTACTTC. The entire variable domain, with the rest obtained from reference TRBV7-8 and TRBJ2-5, is as follows: GAGVSQSPRYKVAKRGQDVALRCDPISGHVSLFWYQQALGQGPEFLTYFQNEAQLDKSGLPSDRFFAERPEGSVSTLKIQRTQQEDSAVYLCASNPGGGGHLETQYFGPGTRLLVL.

This clonotype was seen once. One end of the junction does not line up with germline, which may come from a read error. The chain joins TRBV4-1 to TRBJ1-5; 7 nucleotides agree with TRBD1. The germline V gene encodes CDR1 MGHRA and CDR2 YSYEKL. The CDR3 contains 14 residues. The CDR3 spells CANSHRQGGQPQHF. The CDR3 DNA follows: TGCGCCAACAGCCACCGACAGGGCGGACAGCCCCAGCATTTT.

In its sample, this clonotype was seen a few times. The rearrangement joins TRBV5-5 to TRBJ2-1, with D maybe TRBD2 (6 bases). Germline-derived CDR1 and CDR2 are SGHKS and YYEKEE (reference sequence). V was clipped by 0 bases and J by 0 bases, with 10 bases between them. This CDR3 region has 16 residues. Written as DNA, the CDR3 is TGTGCCAGCAGCTTGGCCCCTAGCGCCTCCTACAATGAGCAGTTCTTC. Encoded protein: CASSLAPSASYNEQFF.

The chain recombines TRBV6-5 with TRBJ1-4; 12 bases are a match to TRBD1. V trimming: 6 bases; J trimming: 10 bases; junction bases outside the gene matches: 6. From germline, CDR1 is MNHEY and CDR2 SVGAGI. The CDR3 is 14 residues long. CDR3 amino acids: CASSRGQGAGKLFF. The CDR3 DNA follows: TGTGCCAGCAGCCGGGGACAGGGGGCCGGAAAACTGTTTTTT.

The chain has TRBV29-1 and TRBJ1-4, with D unresolved. Trimming removed 5 bases at V and 1 base at J, with 14 bases between. The germline V gene encodes CDR1 SQVTM and CDR2 ANQGSEA. The CDR3 is made up of 15 amino acids. The CDR3 bases are TGCAGCGTTTATTCGGGATTCGGAACTAATGAAAAACTGTTTTTT. Translated, it gives CSVYSGFGTNEKLFF.

This clonotype was seen ten or more times. CDR3 nucleotides: TGTGCCATCAGCAGGGACAGTCTCACAGATACGCAGTATTTT. This encodes CAISRDSLTDTQYF. The gene calls are TRBV10-3 and TRBJ2-3; TRBD1 aligns across 7 bases. Germline CDR1 and CDR2: ENHRY and SYGVKD. This CDR3 spans 14 amino acids. The V segment lost 6 bases and the J segment 2 bases; nucleotides outside the gene matches: 5.

The J gene is TRBJ2-4, the V gene TRBV5-1; a weak D match, TRBD2 (5 bases). The DNA end favors TRBJ2-5, so the J call may be wrong. CDR1 and CDR2 (germline): SGHRS, YFSETQ. The length of the CDR3 is 15 residues. This chain's CDR3 is CASSLGGNRGETQYF. The CDR3 DNA is TGCGCCAGCAGCTTGGGCGGTAATCGGGGAGAGACCCAGTACTTC.